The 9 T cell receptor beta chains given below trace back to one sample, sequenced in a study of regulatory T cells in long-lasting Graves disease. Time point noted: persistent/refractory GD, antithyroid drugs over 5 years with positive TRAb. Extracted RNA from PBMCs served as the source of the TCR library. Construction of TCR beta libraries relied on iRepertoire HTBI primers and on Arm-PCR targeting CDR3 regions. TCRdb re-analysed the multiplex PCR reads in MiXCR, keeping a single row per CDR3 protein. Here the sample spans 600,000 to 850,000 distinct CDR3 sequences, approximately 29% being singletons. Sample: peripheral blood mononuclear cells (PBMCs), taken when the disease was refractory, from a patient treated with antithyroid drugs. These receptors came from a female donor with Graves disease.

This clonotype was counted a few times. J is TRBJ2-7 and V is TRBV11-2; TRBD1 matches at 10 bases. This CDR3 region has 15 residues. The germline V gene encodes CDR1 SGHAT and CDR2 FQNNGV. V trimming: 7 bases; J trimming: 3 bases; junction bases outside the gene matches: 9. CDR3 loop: CASIHRQGAVYEQYF. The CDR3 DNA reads TGTGCCAGCATCCATCGACAGGGGGCCGTCTACGAGCAGTACTTC.

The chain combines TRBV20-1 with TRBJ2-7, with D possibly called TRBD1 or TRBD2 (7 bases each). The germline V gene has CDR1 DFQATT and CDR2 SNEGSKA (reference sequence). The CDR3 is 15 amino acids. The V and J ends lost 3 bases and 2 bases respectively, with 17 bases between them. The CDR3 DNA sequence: TGCAGTGCTAGGGGAGGGGGCGAGACTCCCTACGAGCAGTACTTC. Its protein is CSARGGGETPYEQYF.

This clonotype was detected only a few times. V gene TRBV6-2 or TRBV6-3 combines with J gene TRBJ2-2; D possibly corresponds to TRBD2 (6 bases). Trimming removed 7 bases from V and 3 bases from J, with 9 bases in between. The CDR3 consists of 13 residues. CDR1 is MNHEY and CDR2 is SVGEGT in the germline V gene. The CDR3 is CASKEGYTGELFF. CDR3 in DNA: TGTGCCAGCAAGGAGGGATACACCGGGGAGCTGTTTTTT.

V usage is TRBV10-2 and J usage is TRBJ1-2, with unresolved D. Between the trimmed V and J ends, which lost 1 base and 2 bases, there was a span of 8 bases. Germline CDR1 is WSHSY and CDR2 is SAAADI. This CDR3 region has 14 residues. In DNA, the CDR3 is TGCGCCAGCAGTGAGTATCGGACCAACTATGGCTACACCTTC. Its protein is CASSEYRTNYGYTF.

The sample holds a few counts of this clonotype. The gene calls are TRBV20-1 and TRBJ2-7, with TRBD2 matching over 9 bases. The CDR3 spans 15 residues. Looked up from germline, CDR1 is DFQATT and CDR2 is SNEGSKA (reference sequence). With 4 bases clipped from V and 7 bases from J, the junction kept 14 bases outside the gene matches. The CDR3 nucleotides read TGCAGTGCTACCCGTAGCGGGAGAAACCAAAGGGAGCAGTACTTC. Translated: CSATRSGRNQREQYF.

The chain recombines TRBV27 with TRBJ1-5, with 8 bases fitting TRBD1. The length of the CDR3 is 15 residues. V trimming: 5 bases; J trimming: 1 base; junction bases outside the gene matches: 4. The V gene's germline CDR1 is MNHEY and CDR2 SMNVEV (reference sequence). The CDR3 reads CASSVRQGSNQPQHF. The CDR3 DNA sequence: TGTGCCAGCAGTGTAAGACAGGGGAGCAATCAGCCCCAGCATTTT.

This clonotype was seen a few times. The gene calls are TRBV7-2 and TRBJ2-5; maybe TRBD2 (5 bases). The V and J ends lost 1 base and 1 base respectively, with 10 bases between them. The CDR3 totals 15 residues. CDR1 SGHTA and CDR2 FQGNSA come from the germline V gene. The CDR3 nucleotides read TGTGCCAGCAGCTTAGGTAGCGCAACCCAAGAGACCCAGTACTTC. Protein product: CASSLGSATQETQYF.

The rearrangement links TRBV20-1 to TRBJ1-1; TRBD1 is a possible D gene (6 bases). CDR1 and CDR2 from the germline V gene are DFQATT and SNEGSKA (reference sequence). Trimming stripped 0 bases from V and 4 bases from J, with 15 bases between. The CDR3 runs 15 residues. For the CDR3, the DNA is TGCAGTGCTAGAGATTGGGGGGCGGGGAGCACTGAAGCTTTCTTT. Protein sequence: CSARDWGAGSTEAFF.

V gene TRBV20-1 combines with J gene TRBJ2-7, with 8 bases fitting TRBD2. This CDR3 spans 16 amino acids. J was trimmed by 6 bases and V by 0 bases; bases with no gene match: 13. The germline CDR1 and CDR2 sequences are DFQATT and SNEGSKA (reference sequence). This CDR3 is CSARDRLGLEPREQYF. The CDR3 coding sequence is TGCAGTGCTAGAGATCGATTGGGACTAGAACCTCGCGAGCAGTACTTC.